This TCR beta chain is drawn from a study of T-cell reconstitution after alpha-beta-depleted transplantation in children (dated by TCRdb to the mid-2010s). The study in broad terms: T-cell immune reconstitution after TCRalphabeta/CD19-depleted allogeneic hematopoietic cell transplantation in children was quantitatively tracked in the study by means of TCR repertoire profiling.

Here is what the overall study found, with its caveats: The apparently early recovery of alphabetaT-cell counts about two months after transplant reportedly depended on only several hundred rapidly expanded clones that came from non-depleted graft cells. Over the following months the frequencies of hyperexpanded clones went down, and after one year T-cell counts and TCRbeta diversity were mostly credited to newly produced T cells. In some patients, the high TCRbeta diversity seen at day 60 was put down to recipient T cells and intrathymic progenitors that had survived conditioning.

Counted from cysteine to phenylalanine, this CDR3 has 15 amino acids. Kept here is only the CDR3 DNA, which spans 45 bases and is read in frame from base 1. The germline V gene specifies SQVTM as CDR1 and ANQGSEA as CDR2. V loses 4 bases of germline sequence and J loses 0 bases, and the interval between the two ends is 15 bases. Library creation used PCR. Sequencing instrument: Illumina HiSeq 2500. TCR library preparation used molecular barcoding, with unique molecular identifiers applied to normalize quantification of the TCRbeta repertoire. TCRdb handled the public reads itself, with Q25 trimming in fastp and clone calling in MiXCR, and kept productive beta chains. Rows merge per CDR3 protein into single entries with the most common DNA and genes. In this sample the table shows about 640,000 distinct CDR3 sequences, about an eighth of which occur a single time. About 2.2% of the sample comes from the top ten.

Explained via the paper, the treatment or condition label denotes: allogeneic hematopoietic cell transplantation with graft depleted of TCRalphabeta T cells and CD19 B cells. TCRalphabeta/CD19-depleted allogeneic hematopoietic cell grafts were given to the transplant recipients, all of whom were children. In its sample, this clonotype was seen many times. Its target antigen remains unknown. Within one base of it there is no much larger clone, and no base qualities were kept. The sample in question was PBMCs, mostly from graft donor cells, obtained 360 days after TCRalphabeta/CD19-depleted stem cell transplant. The chain uses TRBV29-1 and TRBJ2-5, with a weak D call of TRBD1 (6 bases match). The receptor comes from a male patient under 18 who had a stem cell transplant for acute myeloid leukemia, so the T cells may come from the graft donor. The nucleotide sequence is TGCAGCGTTGGGTTAGACAGGACGTACCAAGAGACCCAGTACTTC. It translates as CSVGLDRTYQETQYF.